Listed below are T cell receptor beta chains from one sample, sequenced in a study of T cells after yellow fever vaccination. TCRdb redid the calling of the 5' RACE reads with MiXCR, one entry per CDR3 protein. The sample includes 620,000 or so distinct CDR3 sequences, approximately 13% of them seen just once. The source material was PBMCs, sampled on the day of the yellow fever booster vaccination. The source of these receptors is a man aged 25-45 years who received the YFV17D yellow fever vaccine. Each CDR3 is given with its conserved first and last residue. The order of the fields is clone size, CDR3 length, D gene, V gene, J gene, CDR3 protein, CDR3 DNA. A D gene is named only where the DNA matches it firmly. Clone sizes are given selectively: once, few, many, or a class where the clone is expanded.

.	15	TRBD1	TRBV7-9	TRBJ2-1	CASSPFWTGHNEQFF	TGTGCCAGCAGCCCTTTTTGGACAGGCCACAATGAGCAGTTCTTC
.	12	.	TRBV24-1	TRBJ2-7	CATGPGEGEQYF	TGTGCCACCGGACCAGGGGAAGGCGAGCAGTACTTC
.	14	.	TRBV20-1	TRBJ1-1	CSAEEKGRSTEAFF	TGCAGTGCTGAGGAAAAAGGGCGTTCCACTGAAGCTTTCTTT
.	12	.	TRBV2	TRBJ1-5	CASSEGGRPQHF	TGTGCCAGCAGTGAAGGAGGTCGGCCCCAGCATTTT
few	16	.	TRBV20-1	TRBJ2-4	CSATVRTEIAKNIQYF	TGCAGTGCTACAGTTAGGACCGAGATAGCCAAAAACATTCAGTACTTC
.	15	.	TRBV6-5	TRBJ2-7	CASSYSRGPTYEQYF	TGTGCCAGCAGTTACTCCCGCGGGCCGACCTACGAGCAGTACTTC
few	14	.	TRBV20-1	TRBJ2-2	CSARDGGGAGELFF	TGCAGTGCTAGAGATGGAGGAGGCGCCGGGGAGCTGTTTTTT
.	15	TRBD2	TRBV12-3/TRBV12-4	TRBJ2-5	CASSLAASGKETQYF	TGTGCCAGCAGTTTAGCGGCTAGCGGGAAAGAGACCCAGTACTTC
few	18	.	TRBV20-1	TRBJ2-5	CSARDLGSGDGYQETQYF	TGCAGTGCTAGAGATTTGGGGTCGGGGGACGGGTACCAAGAGACCCAGTACTTC
.	14	TRBD1	TRBV5-1	TRBJ2-7	CASSQPGQTYEQYF	TGCGCCAGCAGCCAACCGGGACAGACCTACGAGCAGTACTTC
.	12	.	TRBV5-6	TRBJ2-1	CASSVNYDEQFF	TGTGCCAGCAGCGTAAACTACGATGAGCAGTTCTTC
once	15	TRBD2	TRBV5-4	TRBJ2-5	CASRLAGGFQETQYF	TGTGCCAGCCGACTAGCGGGAGGTTTTCAAGAGACCCAGTACTTC
.	14	TRBD1	TRBV20-1	TRBJ2-7	CSAGNRGRTYEQYF	TGCAGTGCCGGCAACAGGGGGCGAACCTACGAGCAGTACTTC
many	14	.	TRBV20-1	TRBJ1-1	CSARLDRGSTEAFF	TGCAGTGCTAGGCTTGACCGTGGGAGCACTGAAGCTTTCTTT
many	17	.	TRBV12-3/TRBV12-4	TRBJ2-3	CASSFTSSGRSKDTQYF	TGTGCCAGCAGTTTTACTTCGTCGGGCAGGTCGAAGGATACGCAGTATTTT
few	13	.	TRBV7-6	TRBJ2-5	CASSTLVGETQYF	TGTGCCAGCAGCACCCTGGTGGGAGAGACCCAGTACTTC
.	14	TRBD1	TRBV10-3	TRBJ1-2	CAISESGQNYGYTF	TGTGCCATCAGTGAGTCGGGACAGAACTATGGCTACACCTTC
.	8	.	TRBV20-1	TRBJ1-6	CSVSPLHF	TGCAGCGTTTCACCCCTCCACTTT
few	17	.	TRBV10-3	TRBJ2-4	CAISDLLDLSAKNIQYF	TGTGCCATCAGTGACCTTCTAGACTTGTCCGCCAAAAACATTCAGTACTTC
.	14	.	TRBV7-2	TRBJ2-7	CASSQQFGGFEQYF	TGTGCCAGCAGCCAACAGTTCGGGGGTTTCGAGCAGTACTTC
many	12	.	TRBV20-1	TRBJ2-5	CSARFSQETQYF	TGCAGTGCTAGATTTAGCCAAGAGACCCAGTACTTC
.	14	TRBD2	TRBV20-1	TRBJ2-5	CSAGALAGLETQYF	TGCAGTGCTGGGGCTCTAGCGGGTCTTGAGACCCAGTACTTC
few	14	TRBD2	TRBV30	TRBJ2-3	CAWGLAGSTDTQYF	TGTGCCTGGGGACTAGCGGGAAGCACAGATACGCAGTATTTT
.	18	TRBD2	TRBV2	TRBJ2-1	CASRRHGTSGPTYNEQFF	TGTGCCAGCAGGCGACATGGGACTAGCGGTCCAACCTACAATGAGCAGTTCTTC
few	13	.	TRBV28	TRBJ2-3	CASGLGLTDTQYF	TGTGCCAGCGGATTAGGCTTGACAGATACGCAGTATTTT
.	15	TRBD1	TRBV4-3	TRBJ2-7	CASSQEGGSSYEQYF	TGCGCCAGCAGCCAAGAAGGGGGCTCCTCCTACGAGCAGTACTTC
.	12	.	TRBV3-1	TRBJ2-2	CASSQDFGELFF	TGTGCCAGCAGCCAAGATTTCGGGGAGCTGTTTTTT
once	16	TRBD2	TRBV29-1	TRBJ2-7	CSVVNAGGAKAYEQYF	TGCAGCGTTGTTAATGCGGGGGGCGCTAAGGCCTACGAGCAGTACTTC
few	13	.	TRBV20-1	TRBJ1-1	CSARGSGNTEAFF	TGCAGTGCTAGGGGGTCAGGGAACACTGAAGCTTTCTTT
few	16	.	TRBV7-2	TRBJ2-1	CASSLASGGGLHEQFF	TGTGCCAGCAGCTTAGCGTCTGGCGGAGGTCTGCATGAGCAGTTCTTC
.	14	TRBD2	TRBV4-3	TRBJ2-5	CASSSSGRSETQYF	TGCGCCAGCAGCAGTAGCGGGAGAAGCGAGACCCAGTACTTC
.	15	.	TRBV6-1	TRBJ2-1	CATRRTQPGQPFWFF	TGTGCCACTCGTCGTACCCAACCTGGACAGCCTTTTTGGTTCTTC
few	13	.	TRBV11-2	TRBJ2-1	CASSSMGSLEQFF	TGTGCCAGCAGTTCCATGGGGAGTCTTGAGCAGTTCTTC
.	18	.	TRBV12-5	TRBJ2-4	CASGSGSQGAGAKNIQYF	TGTGCTAGTGGTTCGGGGTCACAGGGCGCTGGGGCCAAAAACATTCAGTACTTC
few	15	TRBD2	TRBV7-2	TRBJ2-7	CASSSTAGVSYEQYF	TGTGCCAGCAGCTCCACGGCGGGAGTCTCCTACGAGCAGTACTTC
.	14	.	TRBV15	TRBJ2-2	CAARGWGNTGELFF	TGTGCCGCCCGAGGATGGGGGAATACCGGGGAGCTGTTTTTT
.	13	.	TRBV20-1	TRBJ1-6	CSAASPGHSPLYF	TGCAGTGCCGCCTCTCCAGGGCATTCACCCCTCTACTTT
.	11	.	TRBV20-1	TRBJ2-7	CSARQRGEQYF	TGCAGTGCTAGGCAACGGGGCGAGCAGTACTTC
many	11	.	TRBV20-1	TRBJ2-1	CSALSGSEQFF	TGCAGTGCCCTCAGCGGAAGTGAGCAGTTCTTC
.	15	TRBD1	TRBV2	TRBJ1-1	CASSVDRGPYTEAFF	TGTGCCAGCAGTGTTGACAGGGGGCCGTACACTGAAGCTTTCTTT
.	12	.	TRBV20-1	TRBJ2-7	CSVILGRYEQYF	TGCAGCGTGATTCTGGGCAGATACGAGCAGTACTTC
.	16	.	TRBV5-1	TRBJ2-5	CASSLGPGTNQETQYF	TGCGCCAGCAGCTTGGGGCCGGGGACGAACCAAGAGACCCAGTACTTC
.	15	TRBD1	TRBV12-3/TRBV12-4	TRBJ1-6	CASRLKGQDNSPLHF	TGTGCCAGCAGGTTAAAGGGACAGGATAATTCACCCCTCCACTTT
few	15	TRBD2	TRBV6-2/TRBV6-3	TRBJ2-5	CASSTTSGRWETQYF	TGTGCCAGCAGCACGACTAGCGGGAGATGGGAGACCCAGTACTTC
many	14	.	TRBV7-9	TRBJ1-1	CASSLAQLNTEAFF	TGTGCCAGCAGCTTAGCACAGCTGAACACTGAAGCTTTCTTT
.	12	.	TRBV19	TRBJ2-2	CASSPIGGELFF	TGTGCCAGTAGTCCGATAGGGGGGGAGCTGTTTTTT
few	15	TRBD2	TRBV29-1	TRBJ2-7	CSVERMAGVAGEQYF	TGCAGCGTTGAGAGGATGGCGGGAGTGGCAGGAGAGCAGTACTTC
few	15	TRBD1	TRBV19	TRBJ2-7	CASSHRTGGTYEQYF	TGTGCCAGTAGTCATAGGACAGGTGGAACCTACGAGCAGTACTTC
.	15	TRBD1	TRBV5-1	TRBJ2-2	CASSPGQAGGGELFF	TGCGCCAGCAGCCCCGGACAGGCTGGGGGCGGGGAGCTGTTTTTT
.	16	TRBD2	TRBV12-3/TRBV12-4	TRBJ2-1	CASSRAGAGVHNEQFF	TGTGCCAGCAGCCGAGCGGGGGCGGGAGTACACAATGAGCAGTTCTTC
.	14	TRBD1	TRBV4-3	TRBJ1-2	CASKRTGGGTGYTF	TGCGCCAGCAAGCGAACAGGGGGCGGAACTGGCTACACCTTC
.	14	.	TRBV29-1	TRBJ2-5	CSVEQAGIQEAQYF	TGCAGCGTTGAACAGGCAGGGATACAAGAGGCCCAGTACTTC